The 13 T cell receptor beta chains below were found in one sample sequenced in a study of patients and donors after allogeneic stem cell transplantation. TCRdb reanalysed the RT-PCR reads using MiXCR and keeps one entry per CDR3 protein. The sample carries about 210,000 distinct CDR3 sequences, roughly 38% recorded once. Sequenced input: blood, either unsorted or a sorted T cell fraction (not recorded which). These receptor sequences come from a human donor who was either an allogeneic HSCT recipient or a stem cell or donor lymphocyte infusion donor (not recorded which). It is not recorded whose cells these are; they may come from a transplant donor.

The CDR3 here is CASSYTPLQVDGYTF. The CDR3 DNA is TGTGCCAGCAGTTACACCCCTCTACAGGTCGATGGCTACACCTTC. V gene TRBV6-6 combines with J gene TRBJ1-2; possible D gene TRBD1, 5 bases. Trimming left V 2 bases short and J 6 bases short, with 16 bases between. This CDR3 has 15 amino acids. CDR1 and CDR2 from the germline V gene are MNHNY and SVGAGI (reference sequence).

Only a few counts were recorded for this clonotype. In DNA form, the CDR3 reads TGTGCCAGCAGGCCCTTTACAGGAGACTATGGCTACACCTTC. This encodes CASRPFTGDYGYTF. The chain joins TRBV12-3 or TRBV12-4 to TRBJ1-2, with D possibly TRBD1 on 5 matching bases. The CDR3 is 14 residues long. V was clipped by 6 bases and J by 3 bases, with 14 bases between them.

V usage is TRBV28 and J usage is TRBJ2-3; 9 positions match TRBD2. Germline values: CDR1 MDHEN, CDR2 SYDVKM. The CDR3 consists of 15 residues. After removal of 1 base from V and 6 bases from J, the junction contained 5 bases not matched to a gene. Here the CDR3 DNA reads TGTGCCAGCAGTTTATCGGCTAGCGGGGATGATACGCAGTATTTT. Its translation: CASSLSASGDDTQYF.

This chain uses TRBV18 with TRBJ1-2; 8 bases are shared with TRBD1. The CDR3 runs to 14 residues. V dropped 3 bases and J dropped 4; count of bases not matched to a gene: 4. The germline CDR1 and CDR2 sequences are KGHSH and LQKENI. CDR3 nucleotides: TGTGCCAGCTCACCTGGACAGGGCGGCTATGGCTACACCTTC. It is translated as CASSPGQGGYGYTF.

This clonotype came up a few times. The chain is built from TRBV25-1 and TRBJ2-3, with D maybe TRBD1 (6 bases). From germline, CDR1 is MGHDK and CDR2 SYGVNS. The V end was cut by 5 bases, the J end by 4 bases, with 16 bases between. The CDR3 contains 15 residues. The CDR3 reads CASSSPGERADTQYF. In DNA form, the CDR3 reads TGTGCCAGCAGTTCCCCAGGGGAGAGAGCAGATACGCAGTATTTT.

CDR3 sequence (DNA): TGCGCCAGCAGTGAGACAGGGGAAAAACTGTTTTTT. Translated: CASSETGEKLFF. V and J are TRBV10-2 and TRBJ1-4; tentative D call: TRBD1 (6 bases). CDR3 length: 12 amino acids. Trimming left V 2 bases short and J 8 bases short, with 6 bases between. Germline V gene sequence: CDR1 WSHSY, CDR2 SAAADI.

The chain combines TRBV27 with TRBJ2-3; D uncertain. The end of the DNA fits TRBJ1-5 better, so the J call may be wrong. CDR1 is MNHEY, CDR2 SMNVEV, per germline (reference sequence). This CDR3 is built from 15 residues. This chain's CDR3 is CASSLSLGKVDTQHF. The DNA of the CDR3 is TGTGCCAGCAGTTTATCGCTGGGGAAGGTAGATACGCAGCATTTT.

This chain uses TRBV11-2 with TRBJ2-2; 8 nucleotides agree with TRBD1. Germline assignment: CDR1 SGHAT and CDR2 FQNNGV. This CDR3 comprises 17 residues. V was pared by 1 base and J by 2 bases, with 6 bases of the junction left unmatched. This chain's CDR3 is CASSLAGQGRNTGELFF. Here the CDR3 DNA reads TGTGCCAGCAGCTTAGCCGGACAGGGCCGCAACACCGGGGAGCTGTTTTTT.

There are a few counts of this clonotype. The chain is built from TRBV6-5 and TRBJ2-1; unclear D gene. This CDR3 has 12 amino acids. Trimming took 4 bases from V and 5 from J, leaving 6 bases between them. Germline CDR1 is MNHEY and CDR2 is SVGAGI. CDR3 protein: CASSSPHNEQFF. The CDR3 DNA reads TGTGCCAGCAGTTCCCCCCACAATGAGCAGTTCTTC.

V and J are TRBV5-4 and TRBJ1-6, with D hard to call. Per the germline V gene, CDR1 is SGHNT and CDR2 is YYREEE (reference sequence). The CDR3 totals 15 residues. Trimming removed 0 bases from V and 7 bases from J, with 11 bases in between. CDR3 sequence reads: CASSLAEKYNSPLHF. CDR3 nucleotides: TGTGCCAGCAGCTTGGCCGAGAAGTACAATTCACCCCTCCACTTT.

J is TRBJ1-2 and V is TRBV10-3, with 10 positions matching TRBD1. The CDR3 spans 15 residues. Trimming removed 6 bases from V and 4 bases from J; junction bases left unmatched: 8. Per germline, CDR1 ENHRY and CDR2 SYGVKD. CDR3 loop: CAIRETGGFSYGYTF. CDR3 DNA: TGTGCCATCAGGGAGACAGGGGGCTTTTCCTATGGCTACACCTTC.

This chain uses TRBV21-1 with TRBJ1-2. TRBV21-1 is listed as a pseudogene. The CDR3 extends over 19 amino acids. The CDR3 loop reads CASSKYLPDRTQFNCGYTF. The DNA for the CDR3 is TGTGCCAGCAGCAAATACTTGCCCGATCGGACCCAGTTCAACTGTGGCTACACCTTC.

The chain links TRBV5-1 to TRBJ2-7, with 10 bases fitting TRBD1. V was pared by 1 base and J by 4 bases, with 2 bases of the junction left unmatched. This CDR3 region has 14 residues. Germline V gives CDR1 SGHRS, CDR2 YFSETQ. The DNA for the CDR3 is TGCGCCAGCAGCTTGCGGACAGGGGGGTACGAGCAGTACTTC. The encoded protein is CASSLRTGGYEQYF.